This T cell receptor (beta chain) was identified during a study of lymphopenia after photon versus proton radiotherapy. Study-wide points: Post-nadir diversity loss with photons came from oligoclonal expansion, particularly CD8+ Temra cells.

TCRdb keeps only in-frame clones here, not all; method: immunoSEQ multiplex PCR. The table includes more than 45,000 clones, roughly 83% detected once. Concerning this clone: Antigen unknown.

CDR3 size: 19 residues. V shed 0 bases, J shed 5 bases, and the junction held 14 bases outside the gene matches. The chain links TRBV6-7 to TRBJ1-5; 9 positions agree with TRBD1. TRBV6-7 is treated as an ORF (open reading frame) with a function not yet certain. Sequencing was performed on peripheral blood, taken from a patient treated with proton-based radiotherapy. This receptor was obtained from a man in his 60s with pancreatic cancer. CDR3 region: CASSYSIGQGIRVDQPQHF. CDR3 bases: TGTGCCAGCAGTTACTCTATCGGACAGGGGATTCGGGTGGATCAGCCCCAGCATTTT.